One TCR beta chain is described in this entry. Its antigen is unidentified. Germline V gene lookup returns CDR1 MNHEY and CDR2 SVGEGT. With V trimmed by 7 bases and J by 6 bases, 7 bases remained unmatched. The CDR3 length is 14 residues. Primers used in a second PCR of roughly 7 to 11 cycles were a sample-barcoded 5' primer and a J-beta primer mix. TCRdb used MiXCR to reprocess the 5' RACE reads, holding one entry per CDR3 protein. Of around 650,000 distinct CDR3 sequences in the sample, around 41% were seen once. The data are from a study of blood T cells in healthy people across ages. Study-level information: About one barcoded TCR beta cDNA was captured per two T cells. Study conclusions and caveats: Donor CMV infection status was unknown, possibly confounding age-related changes in expanded clonotypes.

The rearrangement links TRBV6-2 or TRBV6-3 to TRBJ2-1; the match to TRBD2 covers 9 bases. The sequence was collected from a man of 80 years or more in good health. The material sequenced was blood. Here the CDR3 reads CASIAGGPLNEQFF. The CDR3 coding sequence is TGTGCCAGCATCGCGGGGGGGCCCCTCAATGAGCAGTTCTTC.